This TCR beta chain was sequenced during a study of beta chain features in type 1 diabetes (dated by TCRdb to the late 2010s). Regarding the study in general: Mean age, gender distribution, total cell number and subset yield were not different between patients and healthy donors. A total of about 100 million sorted cells were examined across all samples, and RNA yield correlated strongly with the number of cells per subset. The study compared the TCRB repertoires of sorted circulating CD4+ T cell subsets in recently diagnosed type 1 diabetes patients with those in matched healthy donors. Regulatory and stem cell-like memory subsets were isolated from only 8 patients and roughly eight healthy donors, whereas naive and central memory subsets came from all 30 or so donors. What the work shows at the level of the full study, not this receptor alone: Because cDNA was sequenced instead of genomic DNA, activated cells with high expression could be over-represented, although the groups did not differ in activation or CD3 levels. PCR may preferentially amplify shorter templates, but because patient and control samples were amplified and corrected together, any resulting skew would affect both groups equally. Patients with type 1 diabetes made fewer insertions and deleted more nucleotides at VDJ recombination sites, implying thymic rearrangement abnormalities. Only small numbers of individuals were included in the HLA sub-analyses, which left unresolved whether HLA type had any influence on TCRB rearrangement. In all four CD4+ subsets, TCRB CDR3 length was moderately but significantly shorter in type 1 diabetes patients. Naive, central memory and regulatory TCRB repertoires appeared more similar among patients than among healthy donors.

Reading from cysteine to phenylalanine, the CDR3 counts 13 amino acids. The CDR3 DNA has 39 bases and is translated from base 1. V drops 2 bases and J drops 4 bases, leaving 3 bases in between. Reading the germline V gene gives CDR1 MGHDK and CDR2 SYGVNS. Each donor gave one peripheral blood draw, averaging around 0.11 L, which was collected into heparinised tubes. Using a panel that included CD45RO, CCR7, CD25, CD127, CD95 and CD27, naive, central memory, regulatory and stem cell-like memory CD4+ T cells were sorted on a BD FACSAria II. All sorted populations exceeded 98% purity. PBMCs were isolated right away by Lymphoprep density gradient centrifugation and were stained directly, without culture. So that batch effects would be minimized, each experiment stained and sorted samples in pairs, pairing one healthy donor with one patient. The High Capacity cDNA Reverse Transcription Kit was used to reverse transcribe all of the isolated RNA, meaning that expressed TCRB transcripts were what got sequenced. Deep immunoSEQ sequencing was applied to naive, central memory and regulatory T cell samples, giving an average of about 3.4 million total reads per sample. After sorted cells were lysed in RLT buffer, RNA was extracted with DNase-treated RNeasy Micro or Mini kits, with the choice depending on cell number. To prevent cross-contamination, every cell subset was processed on its own, while patient and healthy donor samples were processed together. Using the immunoSEQ multiplex PCR, TCRB sequences were amplified from cDNA into 87-bp fragments spanning the CDR3 region. Sequencing of the amplicons was done on the Illumina HiSeq platform. Regarding the original processing steps: Synthetic template baselines were used to correct PCR bias computationally, reads within Hamming distance 2 were collapsed, and singletons that could not be merged were discarded. Reads were aligned against IMGT to assign V, D and J genes, CDR3 length and insertions or deletions at six rearrangement sites. Within each subset, clonotype counts were normalized to sorted cell number, after which true diversity and Gini coefficients were computed with the tcR R package. The overlap coefficient, calculated on TCRB nucleotide sequences, was used to quantify repertoire sharing. As a proxy for the pre-selection repertoire, out-of-frame TCRB sequences from naive cells were analyzed. This immuneACCESS table, as held by TCRdb, lists in-frame sequences with V and J called but not all clones. Of the missing ones, under half trace to an unresolved V gene in checked studies; the others have no known cause. The DNA gave D and trimming, while V, J and clone size come from that table. This sample holds about half a million clones; 30% were observed only once. The ten largest clones add up to almost 0.065% of the sample.

In its sample, this clone was seen a few times. The antigen it binds to is not known. No base quality information exists; no much larger clone differs at one position. This same CDR3 is encoded by further DNA sequences in the sample. Sample: naive CD4+ T cells from blood. The meaning of the sample's cell subset or site label: true naive CD4+ T cells. The chain joins TRBV25-1 to TRBJ2-6; the D gene is not confidently resolved. This clonotype originated in a man between 18 and 29 years old in good health. The CDR3 loop reads CASSEAGANVLTF. The sequenced DNA: TGTGCCAGCAGTGAAGCCGGGGCCAACGTCCTGACTTTC. Supplemented by the reference TRBV25-1 and TRBJ2-6 proteins around the CDR3, the complete variable domain is EADIYQTPRYLVIGTGKKITLECSQTMGHDKMYWYQQDPGMELHLIHYSYGVNSTEKGDLSSESTVSRIRTEHFPLTLESARPSHTSQYLCASSEAGANVLTFGAGSRLTVL.